A single sample gave rise to the 6 T cell receptor beta chains below, sequenced in a study of cytomegalovirus exposure and HLA in healthy donors. The PCR ran on 60 Vbeta and 13 Jbeta primers. Measured with immunoSEQ multiplex PCR; TCRdb has only the in-frame clones, and not every one. The data hold roughly 150,000 clones, with roughly 80% observed a single time. Input material: PBMCs. Receptors were obtained from a man aged 30 to 39 in good health and CMV-seropositive.

This clone was counted a single time. Other nucleotide sequences from this sample produce the same CDR3. The V and J genes are TRBV5-1 and TRBJ2-7; 8 bases line up with TRBD1. CDR1 is SGHRS, CDR2 YFSETQ, per germline. V shed 4 bases, J shed 3 bases, and the junction held 6 bases outside the gene matches. The CDR3 is 14 residues long. CDR3 protein: CASSVRTGGYEQYF. The CDR3 DNA follows: TGCGCCAGCAGCGTTCGTACAGGGGGCTACGAGCAGTACTTC.

In this sample, this clone turned up once. J is TRBJ2-2 and V is TRBV6-6; the D is unclear. The CDR3 runs 15 residues. Germline-derived CDR1 and CDR2 are MNHNY and SVGAGI (reference sequence). With 5 bases removed from V and 5 bases from J, the gap between germline ends came to 15 bases. In nucleotides, the CDR3 is TGTGCCAGCAGTCCCCGAGCTAGTAGAACCGGGGAGCTGTTTTTT. Translating gives CASSPRASRTGELFF.

The chain combines TRBV6-5 with TRBJ1-2; 8 bases match TRBD1. Germline V gene data show CDR1 as MNHEY and CDR2 as SVGAGI. The CDR3 runs to 15 residues. Trimming took 1 base from V and 6 from J; bases not matched to a gene: 7. The DNA for the CDR3 is TGTGCCAGCAGTTACTTTGACAGGGGAGGCCATGGCTACACCTTC. Translated: CASSYFDRGGHGYTF.

This clone was observed a few times. The chain uses TRBV6-4 and TRBJ2-3; no firm D call. The CDR3 is made up of 14 amino acids. Trimming removed 0 bases at V and 1 base at J, with 5 bases between. The germline gives CDR1 MRHNA, CDR2 SNTAGT. CDR3: CASSDSQGTDTQYF. CDR3 DNA sequence: TGTGCCAGCAGTGACTCCCAGGGCACAGATACGCAGTATTTT.

The chain is built from TRBV7-2 and TRBJ2-1; 11 nucleotides line up with TRBD2. V lost 5 bases, J lost 5 bases, and 8 bases stayed unmatched. Germline lookup yields CDR1 SGHTA and CDR2 FQGNSA. This CDR3 is 16 amino acids long. CDR3 sequence: CASSAHGTSGHNEQFF. Written as DNA, the CDR3 is TGTGCCAGCAGCGCCCACGGGACTAGCGGCCACAATGAGCAGTTCTTC.

The rearrangement links TRBV2 to TRBJ1-6; no firm D call. Germline CDR1 is SNHLY and CDR2 is FYNNEI. The CDR3 covers 17 residues. V was shortened by 2 bases and J by 6 bases, with 17 bases between the two germline ends. The CDR3 sequence is CASSETLSRAGNSPLHF. The CDR3 nucleotides read TGTGCCAGCAGTGAAACCCTGAGTAGGGCGGGTAATTCACCCCTCCACTTT.